Described below is a single TCR beta chain sequence and its context. Its antigen is still unknown. This sample is part of a study of graft-versus-host responses after intestinal transplantation. Whole-study results and caveats: Detection of GvH clones occurred in recipient marrow, and some had their first appearance in ileum or blood.

Generated by immunoSEQ multiplex PCR, the TCRdb table keeps only in-frame clones and is missing some. The sample shows some 45,000 clones, roughly 94% of them seen only once. V was cut by 4 bases and J by 4 bases, with 16 bases left in between. The CDR3 loop spans 15 amino acids. Germline CDR1 reads MNHEY; CDR2 reads SVGAGI. The TCR originated in a human patient who received an intestinal transplant, so some T cells may come from the graft donor. The source material was PBMCs, sampled more than 310 days after intestinal transplant. This rearrangement joins TRBV6-5 to TRBJ1-2; TRBD1 is a possible D gene (6 bases). In nucleotides, the CDR3 is TGTGCCAGCAGTTCCAGCCCGGGGACACTCTATGGCTACACCTTC. It yields the protein CASSSSPGTLYGYTF.